Included here is one T cell receptor (beta chain) sequence, with context. The data derive from a study of blood T cell repertoires in COVID-19. Across the study: Sites across the United States, Italy and Spain contributed samples from acute and convalescent COVID-19.

V dropped 4 bases and J dropped 0; count of bases not matched to a gene: 9. CDR1 SGHVS and CDR2 FNYEAQ come from the germline V gene. The CDR3 spans 18 residues. Original analysis: Counts of nucleated cells, estimated from reference gene primer amplification, were obtained. TCRdb's table, derived via immunoSEQ multiplex PCR, lists solely in-frame clones and lacks some. D and trimming were read from the DNA, whereas the V and J calls and clone size are those reported in that table. The table shows over 55,000 clones, with approximately 77% occurring only once. The clonotype originates from a human donor in a cohort sampled during active COVID-19. Material for sequencing was peripheral blood. The gene calls are TRBV7-6 and TRBJ1-5; 10 positions agree with TRBD1. Written as DNA, the CDR3 is TGTGCCAGCAGCTCCCGGGACAGGGGCAATCATAGCAATCAGCCCCAGCATTTT. Protein: CASSSRDRGNHSNQPQHF.